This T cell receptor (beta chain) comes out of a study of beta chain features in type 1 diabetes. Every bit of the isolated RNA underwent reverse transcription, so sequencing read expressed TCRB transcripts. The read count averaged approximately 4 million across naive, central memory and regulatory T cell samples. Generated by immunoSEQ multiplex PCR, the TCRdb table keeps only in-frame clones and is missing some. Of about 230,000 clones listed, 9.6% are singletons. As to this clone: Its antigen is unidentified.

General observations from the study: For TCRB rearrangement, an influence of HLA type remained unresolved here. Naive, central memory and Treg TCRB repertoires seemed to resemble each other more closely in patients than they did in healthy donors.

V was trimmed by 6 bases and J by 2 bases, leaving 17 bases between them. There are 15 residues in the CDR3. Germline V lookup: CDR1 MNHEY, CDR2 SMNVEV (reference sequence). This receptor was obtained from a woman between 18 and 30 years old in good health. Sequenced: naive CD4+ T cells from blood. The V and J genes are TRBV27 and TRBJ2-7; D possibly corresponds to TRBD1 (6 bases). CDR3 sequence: CASSPRAGVPYEQYF. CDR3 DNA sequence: TGTGCCAGCAGCCCTCGGGCAGGGGTACCCTACGAGCAGTACTTC.